The next 27 T cell receptor beta chains were all read from a single sample in a study of graft-versus-host responses after intestinal transplantation. Which antigens these TCRs recognize remains unknown. The table came from immunoSEQ multiplex PCR; TCRdb's copy has only in-frame clones and leaves some out. The table has 84,000 or so clones, 85% to 95% seen once. The material was unstimulated CD8+ T cells sorted from spleen or lymph node cells, obtained before transplant. All receptors derive from a human donor who was the organ donor for an intestinal transplant.

This clone was detected once. V usage is TRBV19 and J usage is TRBJ2-4, with TRBD2 matching over 11 bases. This CDR3 has 14 residues. The junction had 8 bases not matched to a gene; V was cut back by 9 bases and J by 7 bases. CDR1 and CDR2 (germline): LNHDA, SQIVND (reference sequence). DNA of the CDR3: TGTGCCAGCAATAGCGGGAGGGCCGTGAACATTCAGTACTTC. Protein: CASNSGRAVNIQYF.

V gene TRBV7-9 combines with J gene TRBJ2-1; tentatively, D is TRBD2 (5 bases). The CDR3 length is 15 residues. From germline, CDR1 is SEHNR and CDR2 FQNEAQ (reference sequence). V lost 0 bases to trimming and J lost 3 bases, with 9 bases between them. CDR3 sequence (DNA): TGTGCCAGCAGCTTAGCGGGAGTGGGCTACAATGAGCAGTTCTTC. Protein: CASSLAGVGYNEQFF.

This rearrangement joins TRBV27 to TRBJ1-3; D not certain. Germline assignment: CDR1 MNHEY and CDR2 SMNVEV (reference sequence). The CDR3 is 15 amino acids. V was cut by 4 bases and J by 4 bases, with 14 bases left in between. CDR3 nucleotides: TGTGCCAGCAGTTCCCGGGTACCCTCCGGAAACACCATATATTTT. This translates into CASSSRVPSGNTIYF.

The V and J genes are TRBV19 and TRBJ2-5; the D gene is possibly TRBD2 (5 bases). With the DNA end fitting TRBJ2-7 better, the J assignment may be wrong. Looked up from germline, CDR1 is LNHDA and CDR2 is SQIVND (reference sequence). The CDR3 length is 16 residues. The CDR3 DNA sequence: TGTGCCAGTAGTATAGATCGCCGTCTGAGGGTCCACGAGCAGTACTTC. This codes for CASSIDRRLRVHEQYF.

The chain recombines TRBV19 with TRBJ2-7; D possibly corresponds to TRBD2 (7 bases). CDR1 LNHDA and CDR2 SQIVND come from the germline V gene (reference sequence). The germline V and J ends were trimmed by 5 bases and 2 bases, with 16 bases remaining between them. The CDR3 has 15 amino acids. In DNA, the CDR3 is TGTGCCAGTAGTGCCTGGGGGGGCAGTCCCTACGAGCAGTACTTC. It encodes CASSAWGGSPYEQYF.

The V and J genes are TRBV7-2 and TRBJ1-1, with D possibly matching TRBD1 (5 bases). The CDR3 sequence is 14 residues long. V was shortened by 4 bases and J by 11 bases, with 20 bases between the two germline ends. Germline assignment: CDR1 SGHTA and CDR2 FQGNSA. As DNA, the CDR3 is TGTGCCAGCAGCTCATTACGACCCAGGGTTTGGGCTTTCTTT. It yields the protein CASSSLRPRVWAFF. The full variable domain, rest sourced from reference TRBV7-2 and TRBJ1-1, is GAGVSQSPSNKVTEKGKDVELRCDPISGHTALYWYRQSLGQGLEFLIYFQGNSAPDKSGLPSDRFSAERTGGSVSTLTIQRTQQEDSAVYLCASSSLRPRVWAFFGQGTRLTVV.

Here the CDR3 DNA reads TGCAGCGTTGAAACCGGACTAAGGGAGACCCAGTACTTC. This codes for CSVETGLRETQYF. The rearrangement links TRBV29-1 to TRBJ2-5; a weak D match, TRBD2 (6 bases). V lost 2 bases and J lost 5, with 12 bases in between. In germline, CDR1 is SQVTM, CDR2 ANQGSEA. This CDR3 contains 13 residues.

For this clone: This specimen includes other DNA sequences encoding the same CDR3. The J gene is TRBJ2-1, the V gene TRBV6-5; D remains ambiguous. In germline, CDR1 is MNHEY, CDR2 SVGAGI. The CDR3 totals 13 residues. Trimming removed 0 bases at V and 7 bases at J, with 7 bases between. As DNA, the CDR3 is TGTGCCAGCAGTTACTCCTCCGGGAATGAGCAGTTCTTC. Its translation: CASSYSSGNEQFF.

This clone was counted a few times. This rearrangement joins TRBV30 to TRBJ1-2, with TRBD1 identical over 7 bases. Germline V lookup: CDR1 GTSNPN, CDR2 SVGIG (reference sequence). The ends lost 4 bases at V and 4 bases at J; junction bases unmatched: 12. The CDR3 is 15 amino acids. CDR3 nucleotides: TGTGCCTGGAAGGATCCGGGCAGGGGGTCCTATGGCTACACCTTC. As protein: CAWKDPGRGSYGYTF.

The chain employs TRBV9 and TRBJ1-4; D is ambiguous. There are 16 residues in the CDR3. Germline V gene data show CDR1 as SGDLS and CDR2 as YYNGEE. V lost 4 bases to trimming and J lost 3 bases, with 16 bases between them. CDR3 nucleotides: TGTGCCAGCAGCCGGACCGGACGGGAATCTAATGAAAAACTGTTTTTT. This gives the protein CASSRTGRESNEKLFF.

This chain connects TRBV2 to TRBJ1-6; a possible D gene is TRBD1 (5 bases). The CDR3 totals 16 residues. Per germline, CDR1 SNHLY and CDR2 FYNNEI. The V end lost 4 bases, the J end lost 0 bases, and 10 bases lay between the germline ends. As DNA, the CDR3 is TGTGCCAGCAGTGGAGGGACTAGCTCCTATAATTCACCCCTCCACTTT. Its protein is CASSGGTSSYNSPLHF.

The CDR3 loop is CASSLTGETEAFF. In DNA, the CDR3 is TGTGCCAGCAGCCTCACAGGGGAGACTGAAGCTTTCTTT. The chain joins TRBV11-2 to TRBJ1-1; TRBD1 aligns across 7 bases. The CDR3 is 13 amino acids. The V segment lost 5 bases and the J segment 5 bases; nucleotides outside the gene matches: 5. Looked up from germline, CDR1 is SGHAT and CDR2 is FQNNGV.

The chain is built from TRBV4-1 and TRBJ1-1; the match to TRBD1 covers 8 bases. The CDR3 is 14 amino acids. Germline V lookup: CDR1 MGHRA, CDR2 YSYEKL. V lost 7 bases to trimming and J lost 4 bases; unmatched junction nucleotides: 8. The CDR3 sequence: CASTYGQGGTEAFF. CDR3 in DNA: TGCGCCAGCACCTATGGACAGGGTGGCACTGAAGCTTTCTTT.

The chain couples TRBV5-6 to TRBJ1-5; D perhaps matches TRBD1 (5 bases). V lost 3 bases and J lost 5, with 18 bases in between. The CDR3 runs to 16 residues. Germline CDR1 is SGHDT and CDR2 is YYEEEE. CDR3 bases: TGTGCCAGCAGCTCGTGGGTAGGGGCTCGGGATCAGCCCCAGCATTTT. It translates to CASSSWVGARDQPQHF.

The V call is TRBV7-9, the J call TRBJ2-7; D uncertain. Trimming removed 5 bases from V and 4 bases from J, with 9 bases in between. Germline V gives CDR1 SEHNR, CDR2 FQNEAQ (reference sequence). The CDR3 contains 12 residues. DNA for the CDR3: TGTGCCAGCAGCAATACCCTATACGAGCAGTACTTC. Translated: CASSNTLYEQYF.

V gene TRBV10-1 combines with J gene TRBJ2-2, with D possibly matching TRBD1 (6 bases). Trimming removed 0 bases from V and 5 bases from J, with 16 bases in between. Germline V CDR1 and CDR2: WNHNN, SYGVQD (reference sequence). The CDR3 has 17 residues. The CDR3 coding sequence is TGCGCCAGCAGTGAGTCCTATGACAGGCCACATACCGGGGAGCTGTTTTTT. It codes for CASSESYDRPHTGELFF.

This clone was observed a single time. The J gene is TRBJ2-7, the V gene TRBV5-6; TRBD2 is a possible D gene (6 bases). V dropped 3 bases and J dropped 3 bases, with 13 bases sitting between them. The CDR3 has 14 amino acids. CDR1 and CDR2 (germline): SGHDT, YYEEEE. CDR3 nucleotides: TGTGCCAGCAGCTCGGGACTTTCATTCTACGAGCAGTACTTC. Protein product: CASSSGLSFYEQYF. The full variable domain, in which reference TRBV5-6 and TRBJ2-7 provide the parts outside the CDR3, is DAGVTQSPTHLIKTRGQQVTLRCSPKSGHDTVSWYQQALGQGPQFIFQYYEEEERQRGNFPDRFSGHQFPNYSSELNVNALLLGDSALYLCASSSGLSFYEQYFGPGTRLTVT.

The chain couples TRBV5-1 to TRBJ2-7; D is perhaps TRBD1 (5 bases). Germline V gives CDR1 SGHRS, CDR2 YFSETQ. The CDR3 has 15 residues. Trimming took off 3 bases at V and 4 bases at J, with 17 bases between the two ends. The CDR3 DNA follows: TGCGCCAGCAGCTCTCTGGGAAGGGGTCGTTACGAGCAGTACTTC. It codes for CASSSLGRGRYEQYF.

This clone is a singleton in its sample. The chain recombines TRBV19 with TRBJ1-5; 8 bases align to TRBD1. J gave up 7 bases and V 5 bases, and 10 bases lay outside the gene matches. This CDR3 contains 15 residues. Germline CDR1 reads LNHDA; CDR2 reads SQIVND (reference sequence). The CDR3 protein is CASSLGQGVQQPQHF. The CDR3 DNA reads as TGTGCCAGTAGTCTCGGACAGGGCGTCCAACAGCCCCAGCATTTT.

This clone was seen only a few times. The rearrangement uses TRBV4-1 and TRBJ2-7; no reliable D call. V shed 1 base and J shed 5 bases, with 15 bases lying between them. This CDR3 has 15 amino acids. CDR1 is MGHRA, CDR2 YSYEKL, per germline. CDR3 loop: CASSQGFPAPHEQYF. CDR3 sequence (DNA): TGCGCCAGCAGCCAAGGCTTCCCAGCGCCCCACGAGCAGTACTTC.

The genes are TRBV6-5 and TRBJ2-5; D is undetermined. The germline V gene has CDR1 MNHEY and CDR2 SVGAGI. V lost 5 bases and J lost 5, with 12 bases in between. CDR3 length: 13 residues. For the CDR3, the DNA is TGTGCCAGCAGTACCCCTCTTGGCGAGACCCAGTACTTC. Protein sequence: CASSTPLGETQYF.

The V and J genes are TRBV9 and TRBJ1-1; no reliable D call. CDR1 and CDR2 (germline): SGDLS, YYNGEE. Trimming took off 1 base at V and 7 bases at J, with 8 bases between the two ends. This CDR3 comprises 12 residues. The CDR3 DNA sequence: TGTGCCAGCAGCGTAATAGGAGGTGAAGCTTTCTTT. This sequence encodes CASSVIGGEAFF.

The genes are TRBV6-5 and TRBJ2-7; 8 bases match TRBD2. The ends lost 2 bases at V and 0 bases at J; junction bases unmatched: 0. The CDR3 runs to 14 residues. Per germline, CDR1 MNHEY and CDR2 SVGAGI. CDR3 sequence (DNA): TGTGCCAGCAGTTACGGGACTAGCTCCTACGAGCAGTACTTC. Its translation is CASSYGTSSYEQYF.

In its sample, this clone was seen once. The CDR3 here is CASSRAPYEQYF. Here the CDR3 DNA reads TGTGCCAGCAGCCGCGCGCCCTACGAGCAGTACTTC. The J gene is TRBJ2-5, the V gene TRBV7-2, with no clear D. The tail of the sequence fits TRBJ2-7 better, so the J call may be wrong. The CDR3 is 12 amino acids. Germline CDR1 reads SGHTA; CDR2 reads FQGNSA.

The rearrangement uses TRBV5-4 and TRBJ1-3, with D hard to call. Per the germline V gene, CDR1 is SGHNT and CDR2 is YYREEE (reference sequence). There are 14 residues in the CDR3. The ends were cut back, 0 bases at V and 2 bases at J, with 6 bases in the middle. DNA for the CDR3: TGTGCCAGCAGCTTGGCGGGAGCTGGAAACACCATATATTTT. The encoded protein is CASSLAGAGNTIYF. The full variable domain, completed using reference TRBV5-4 and TRBJ1-3, is ETGVTQSPTHLIKTRGQQVTLRCSSQSGHNTVSWYQQALGQGPQFIFQYYREEENGRGNFPPRFSGLQFPNYSSELNVNALELDDSALYLCASSLAGAGNTIYFGEGSWLTVV.

This chain uses TRBV4-3 with TRBJ2-1; D ambiguous. The CDR3 is 17 residues long. V dropped 0 bases and J dropped 5 bases, with 17 bases sitting between them. Germline values: CDR1 LGHNA, CDR2 YSLEER. As DNA, the CDR3 is TGCGCCAGCAGCCAAGAACCCCCCGCTAGTCTCCACAATGAGCAGTTCTTC. Translation: CASSQEPPASLHNEQFF.

V is TRBV6-5 and J is TRBJ1-5; possible D gene TRBD1, 5 bases. Germline-derived CDR1 and CDR2 are MNHEY and SVGAGI. The CDR3 loop spans 15 amino acids. Trimming took 2 bases from V and 11 from J, leaving 19 bases between them. CDR3 DNA sequence: TGTGCCAGCAGTTACCGGGAGGGGCCGGCGGGAGCCCAGCATTTT. It encodes CASSYREGPAGAQHF.